Listed here are 22 T cell receptor beta chains from one sample, sequenced in a study of lung T cells in sarcoidosis with Löfgren's syndrome. TCRdb called the reads again in MiXCR, with one record for every CDR3 protein. The data show 9,400 or so distinct CDR3 sequences, approximately 20% seen once. What was sequenced was CD4+ T cells from bronchoalveolar lavage. The receptor source for this set is a human donor with sarcoidosis (Löfgren's syndrome or another form), or a control subject (not recorded which).

This clonotype was recorded at least ten times. The chain combines TRBV12-3 or TRBV12-4 with TRBJ1-4; no definite D call. V lost 6 bases and J lost 7, with 15 bases in between. The CDR3 spans 14 residues. CDR3 nucleotides: TGTGCCAGCAGGTCAGCGGGCCTGAGTGAAAAACTGTTTTTT. Encoded protein: CASRSAGLSEKLFF.

Of note for this clonotype: Given the absence of the conserved phenylalanine or tryptophan at the CDR3 end, a read error is likely. The limits of the CDR3 on the DNA are not certain, so only TCRdb's listed CDR3 is given. J is TRBJ1-1 and V is TRBV12-3 or TRBV12-4. Counting both end residues, the CDR3 totals 15 amino acids. This CDR3 reads CASSFLGLGNTEASL.

This clonotype is termed medium-sized. V usage is TRBV6-1 and J usage is TRBJ1-5, with a tentative D call TRBD1 (6 bases). The CDR3 sequence is 15 residues long. The germline CDR1 and CDR2 sequences are MNHNS and SASEGT. Trimming pared 5 bases from V and 1 base from J, leaving 12 bases between. The CDR3 DNA is TGTGCCAGCAGTTCGACAGGTCAAAGCAATCAGCCCCAGCATTTT. It encodes CASSSTGQSNQPQHF.

Many counts were recorded for this clonotype. V and J are TRBV7-2 and TRBJ2-5, with TRBD2 matching over 11 bases. In germline, CDR1 is SGHTA, CDR2 FQGNSA. This CDR3 region has 15 residues. Germline trimming cut 3 bases from V and 3 bases from J; bases unmatched to any gene: 3. CDR3 sequence: CASSFLTSGKETQYF. The CDR3 DNA follows: TGTGCCAGCAGCTTCTTGACTAGCGGGAAAGAGACCCAGTACTTC.

This clonotype was observed many times. The rearrangement links TRBV2 to TRBJ1-1; perhaps TRBD1 as D (5 bases). V was trimmed by 7 bases and J by 3 bases, leaving 12 bases between them. Looked up from germline, CDR1 is SNHLY and CDR2 is FYNNEI. This CDR3 region has 13 residues. CDR3 sequence reads: CASTILGDTEAFF. Here the CDR3 DNA reads TGTGCCAGCACCATTCTAGGGGACACTGAAGCTTTCTTT.

This clonotype was seen many times. The CDR3 nucleotides are TGCGCCAGCAGTGACTCGGGCCAAGAGACCCAGTACTTC. Translating it yields CASSDSGQETQYF. The rearrangement uses TRBV10-2 and TRBJ2-5; D uncertain. Germline-derived CDR1 and CDR2 are WSHSY and SAAADI. Trimming took 3 bases from V and 1 from J, leaving 6 bases between them. The CDR3 covers 13 residues.

This clonotype was recorded at least ten times. V and J are TRBV12-3 or TRBV12-4 and TRBJ2-7; D might be TRBD1 (6 bases). V lost 5 bases and J 3 bases, leaving 14 bases between the germline ends. The CDR3 is 14 residues long. The CDR3 coding sequence is TGTGCCAGCAGTCCTCAGGGGACCCACTACGAGCAGTACTTC. Protein: CASSPQGTHYEQYF.

The table lists this clonotype with many counts. The V call is TRBV20-1, the J call TRBJ2-1; D call uncertain. This CDR3 has 15 residues. The ends were cut back, 0 bases at V and 4 bases at J, with 13 bases in the middle. CDR1 DFQATT and CDR2 SNEGSKA come from the germline V gene (reference sequence). This CDR3 reads CSARDWRTEYNEQFF. CDR3 sequence (DNA): TGCAGTGCTAGAGATTGGAGAACGGAATACAATGAGCAGTTCTTC.

Remarks on this clonotype: The junction does not match germline at one end; this may be a read error. The chain joins TRBV25-1 to TRBJ2-4; D not resolved. Germline V gene data show CDR1 as MGHDK and CDR2 as SYGVNS. This CDR3 region has 16 residues. CDR3 sequence (DNA): TGTACCAGCAGTGAAACAGTTGGTCGTGCCAAAAACATTCAGTACTTC. Translated, it gives CTSSETVGRAKNIQYF.

This clonotype is medium-sized by share. The chain has TRBV30 and TRBJ2-7; D unresolved. The germline V gene encodes CDR1 GTSNPN and CDR2 SVGIG (reference sequence). Trimming removed 1 base at V and 4 bases at J, with 5 bases between. The CDR3 sequence is 11 residues long. In DNA, the CDR3 is TGTGCCTGGAGTGGGGGTTACGAGCAGTACTTC. Residues: CAWSGGYEQYF.

Relative to its sample, this clonotype is medium-sized. This rearrangement joins TRBV6-1 to TRBJ1-1; perhaps TRBD1 as D (6 bases). V was cut by 5 bases and J by 1 base, with 11 bases left in between. This CDR3 is built from 14 residues. Germline V gives CDR1 MNHNS, CDR2 SASEGT. The CDR3 loop reads CASSSRGWNTEAFF. The CDR3 bases are TGTGCCAGCAGTTCCAGGGGTTGGAACACTGAAGCTTTCTTT.

This clonotype was recorded many times. This chain uses TRBV2 with TRBJ1-5; 9 positions agree with TRBD1. The CDR3 spans 19 residues. Trimming removed 3 bases from V and 0 bases from J; junction bases left unmatched: 12. CDR1 is SNHLY, CDR2 FYNNEI, per germline. Here the CDR3 reads CASSDRDRDLHYSNQPQHF. DNA for the CDR3: TGTGCCAGCAGTGACCGGGACAGGGATTTGCATTATAGCAATCAGCCCCAGCATTTT.

There are many counts of this clonotype. This rearrangement joins TRBV2 to TRBJ1-3; TRBD1 agrees at 7 bases. V was clipped by 4 bases and J by 4 bases; unmatched bases: 10. The CDR3 is 16 residues long. The germline V gene has CDR1 SNHLY and CDR2 FYNNEI. CDR3 protein: CASSGYRGVGGNTIYF. CDR3 coding DNA: TGTGCCAGCAGTGGTTACAGGGGAGTTGGGGGAAACACCATATATTTT. The variable domain in full, completed from reference TRBV2 and TRBJ1-3, reads EPEVTQTPSHQVTQMGQEVILRCVPISNHLYFYWYRQILGQKVEFLVSFYNNEISEKSEIFDDQFSVERPDGSNFTLKIRSTKLEDSAMYFCASSGYRGVGGNTIYFGEGSWLTVV.

In the case of this clonotype: Germline and junction disagree at one end, which may indicate a read error. J is TRBJ1-1 and V is TRBV30; D might be TRBD1 (6 bases). Germline CDR1 and CDR2: GTSNPN and SVGIG (reference sequence). This CDR3 comprises 14 residues. The CDR3 nucleotides are TGTGCCTTGAGTGACAGGTGCTTCAACACTGAAGCTTTCTTT. This translates into CALSDRCFNTEAFF.

Judged by abundance, this clonotype is medium-sized. The CDR3 DNA reads TGTGCCAGCAGTTTATCCCTAGCGGGAACCGGGGAGCTGTTTTTT. Protein: CASSLSLAGTGELFF. This rearrangement joins TRBV28 to TRBJ2-2; 9 bases align to TRBD2. Unmatched junction bases numbered 2, after V lost 1 base and J lost 5 bases. The CDR3 covers 15 residues. The germline V gene encodes CDR1 MDHEN and CDR2 SYDVKM.

This clonotype was observed at least ten times. The chain is built from TRBV10-3 and TRBJ1-6, with a weak D call TRBD1 (6 bases). Looked up from germline, CDR1 is ENHRY and CDR2 is SYGVKD. V was pared by 0 bases and J by 7 bases, with 13 bases between. The CDR3 totals 16 residues. The CDR3 sequence is CAISESKGGINSPLHF. The CDR3 bases are TGTGCCATCAGTGAGTCGAAGGGGGGTATAAATTCACCCCTCCACTTT.

At least ten counts were recorded for this clonotype. The chain uses TRBV6-2 or TRBV6-3 and TRBJ1-1, with D maybe TRBD1 (6 bases). The germline V and J ends were trimmed by 2 bases and 5 bases, with 12 bases remaining between them. This CDR3 region has 14 residues. Germline-derived CDR1 and CDR2 are MNHEY and SVGEGT. Written as DNA, the CDR3 is TGTGCCAGCAGTTACCATCCTCAGGGGACTGAAGCTTTCTTT. Residues: CASSYHPQGTEAFF.

The chain joins TRBV20-1 to TRBJ1-1, with 8 bases matching TRBD1. The germline V gene has CDR1 DFQATT and CDR2 SNEGSKA (reference sequence). With 3 bases clipped from V and 1 base from J, the junction kept 19 bases outside the gene matches. The CDR3 length is 19 residues. The CDR3 loop reads CSASRRGQEATWRNTEAFF. The CDR3 DNA follows: TGCAGTGCTAGTCGGCGGGGACAGGAAGCTACCTGGCGGAACACTGAAGCTTTCTTT.

Details on this clonotype: A clone one base away is much larger, so this may be a read error. The chain employs TRBV19 and TRBJ1-5, with D hard to call. From germline, CDR1 is LNHDA and CDR2 SQIVND (reference sequence). The CDR3 spans 12 residues. CDR3 loop: CASCIGKRPQHF. CDR3 bases: TGTGCCAGTTGTATTGGTAAGCGGCCCCAGCATTTT.

This clonotype qualifies as large (0.1 to 1%). The CDR3 loop reads CSALTENYGYTF. In DNA, the CDR3 is TGCAGTGCCCTGACTGAGAACTATGGCTACACCTTC. The chain employs TRBV20-1 and TRBJ1-2; D ambiguous. Deletions cut 6 bases from V and 2 bases from J, with 10 bases between. The CDR3 is made up of 12 amino acids. Germline lookup yields CDR1 DFQATT and CDR2 SNEGSKA (reference sequence).

Ten or more counts support this clonotype. J is TRBJ2-4 and V is TRBV5-1; D is undetermined. CDR3 size: 13 residues. Germline V gives CDR1 SGHRS, CDR2 YFSETQ. V lost 1 base, J lost 4 bases, and 6 bases lay in between. Here the CDR3 DNA reads TGCGCCAGCAGCTTGCCCACGAAAAACATTCAGTACTTC. The encoded protein is CASSLPTKNIQYF. The whole variable domain, filled in from reference TRBV5-1 and TRBJ2-4, reads KAGVTQTPRYLIKTRGQQVTLSCSPISGHRSVSWYQQTPGQGLQFLFEYFSETQRNKGNFPGRFSGRQFSNSRSEMNVSTLELGDSALYLCASSLPTKNIQYFGAGTRLSVL.

In regard to this clonotype: A read error may account for a junction end that differs from germline. The chain couples TRBV4-2 to TRBJ1-5; 9 bases line up with TRBD1. The CDR3 contains 16 residues. The germline gives CDR1 LGHNA, CDR2 YNFKEQ. DNA of the CDR3: TGTGCTAGCAGCCAAGAGGACAGGGGTGGCAATCGGCCCCAGCATTTT. Protein sequence: CASSQEDRGGNRPQHF.